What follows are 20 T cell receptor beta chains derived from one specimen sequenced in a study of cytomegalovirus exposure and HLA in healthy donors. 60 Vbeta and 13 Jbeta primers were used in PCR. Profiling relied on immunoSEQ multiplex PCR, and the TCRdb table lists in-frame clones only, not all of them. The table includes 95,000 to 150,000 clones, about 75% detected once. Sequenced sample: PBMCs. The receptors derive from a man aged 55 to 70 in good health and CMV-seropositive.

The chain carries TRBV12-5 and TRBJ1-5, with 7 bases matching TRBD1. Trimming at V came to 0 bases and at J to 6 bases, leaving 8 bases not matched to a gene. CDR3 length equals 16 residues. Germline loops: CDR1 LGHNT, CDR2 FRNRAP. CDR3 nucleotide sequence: TGTGCTAGTGGTTTGGTAGGAGGGGGCGTAACTCAGCCCCAGCATTTT. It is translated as CASGLVGGGVTQPQHF.

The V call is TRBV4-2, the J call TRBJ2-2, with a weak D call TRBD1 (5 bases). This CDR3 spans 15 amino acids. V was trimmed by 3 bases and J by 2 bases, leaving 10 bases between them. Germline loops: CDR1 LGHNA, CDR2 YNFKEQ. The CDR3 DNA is TGTGCCAGCAGCCAGGGGCTAAGAAACACCGGGGAGCTGTTTTTT. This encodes CASSQGLRNTGELFF.

The CDR3 loop is CAIKRTSEAYEQYF. In nucleotides, the CDR3 is TGTGCCATCAAAAGGACTAGCGAGGCCTACGAGCAGTACTTC. The chain employs TRBV10-3 and TRBJ2-7, with 9 bases lining up with TRBD2. Looked up from germline, CDR1 is ENHRY and CDR2 is SYGVKD. There are 14 residues in the CDR3. Trimming at V came to 7 bases and at J to 2 bases, leaving 6 bases not matched to a gene.

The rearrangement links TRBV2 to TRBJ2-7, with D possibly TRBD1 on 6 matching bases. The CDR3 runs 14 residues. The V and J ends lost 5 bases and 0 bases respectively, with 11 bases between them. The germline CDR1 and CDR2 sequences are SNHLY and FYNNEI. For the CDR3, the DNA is TGTGCCAGCAGTTTTCAGGGGAGCTCCTACGAGCAGTACTTC. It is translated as CASSFQGSSYEQYF.

The DNA of the CDR3 is TGCGCCAGCAGCTTGGGGCCGACTATTAATCAGCCCCAGCATTTT. Translating it yields CASSLGPTINQPQHF. V is TRBV5-1 and J is TRBJ1-5, with no clear D. CDR3 length equals 15 residues. Germline values: CDR1 SGHRS, CDR2 YFSETQ. V was shortened by 0 bases and J by 4 bases, with 11 bases between the two germline ends.

The CDR3 region is CASSEREVITAFF. The CDR3 nucleotides read TGCGCCAGCAGTGAACGGGAGGTAATTACGGCTTTCTTT. The chain joins TRBV10-2 to TRBJ1-1, with D hard to call. The germline V gene has CDR1 WSHSY and CDR2 SAAADI. The CDR3 is 13 amino acids. The V and J ends lost 3 bases and 11 bases respectively, with 16 bases between them.

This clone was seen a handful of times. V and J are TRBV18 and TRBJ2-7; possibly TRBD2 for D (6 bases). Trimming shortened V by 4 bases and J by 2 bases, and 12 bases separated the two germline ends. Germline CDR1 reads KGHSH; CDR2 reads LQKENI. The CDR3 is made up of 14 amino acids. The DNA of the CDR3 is TGTGCCAGCTCACTGTACGGGGGTACCTACGAGCAGTACTTC. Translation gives CASSLYGGTYEQYF.

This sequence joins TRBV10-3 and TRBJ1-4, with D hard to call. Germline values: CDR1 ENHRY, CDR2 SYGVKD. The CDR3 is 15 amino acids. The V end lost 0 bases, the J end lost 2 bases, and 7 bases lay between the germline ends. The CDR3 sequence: CAISESRETNEKLFF. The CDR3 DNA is TGTGCCATCAGTGAGTCCCGCGAGACTAATGAAAAACTGTTTTTT.

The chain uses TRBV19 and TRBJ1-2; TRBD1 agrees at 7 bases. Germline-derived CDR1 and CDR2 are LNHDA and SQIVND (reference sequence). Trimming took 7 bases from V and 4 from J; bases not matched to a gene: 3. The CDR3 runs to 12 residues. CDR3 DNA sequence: TGTGCCAGTACCGGGACAGTCTATGGCTACACCTTC. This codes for CASTGTVYGYTF.

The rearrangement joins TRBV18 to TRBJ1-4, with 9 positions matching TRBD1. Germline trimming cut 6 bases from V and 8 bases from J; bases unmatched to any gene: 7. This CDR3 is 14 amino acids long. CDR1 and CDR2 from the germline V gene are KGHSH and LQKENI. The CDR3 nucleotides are TGTGCCAGCTCCCTGGGACAGGGAGAGGAAAAACTGTTTTTT. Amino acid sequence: CASSLGQGEEKLFF.

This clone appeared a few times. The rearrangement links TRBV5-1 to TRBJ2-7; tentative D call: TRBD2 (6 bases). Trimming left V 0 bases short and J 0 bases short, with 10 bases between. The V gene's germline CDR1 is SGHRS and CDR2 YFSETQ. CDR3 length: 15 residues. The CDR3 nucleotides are TGCGCCAGCAGCTTGGAGGGACTTATCTCCTACGAGCAGTACTTC. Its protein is CASSLEGLISYEQYF.

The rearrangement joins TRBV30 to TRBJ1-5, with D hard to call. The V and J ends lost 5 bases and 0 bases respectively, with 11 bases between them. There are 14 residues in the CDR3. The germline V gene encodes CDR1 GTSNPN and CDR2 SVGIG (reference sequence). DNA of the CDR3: TGTGCCTGGCAAGAGGGAAATAGCAATCAGCCCCAGCATTTT. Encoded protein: CAWQEGNSNQPQHF.

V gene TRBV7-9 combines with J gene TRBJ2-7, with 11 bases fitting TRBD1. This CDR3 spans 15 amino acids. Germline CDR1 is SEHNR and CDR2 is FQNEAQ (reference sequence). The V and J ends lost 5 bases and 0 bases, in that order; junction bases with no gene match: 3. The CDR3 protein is CASSPGQGASYEQYF. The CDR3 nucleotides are TGTGCCAGCAGCCCCGGACAGGGGGCCTCCTACGAGCAGTACTTC.

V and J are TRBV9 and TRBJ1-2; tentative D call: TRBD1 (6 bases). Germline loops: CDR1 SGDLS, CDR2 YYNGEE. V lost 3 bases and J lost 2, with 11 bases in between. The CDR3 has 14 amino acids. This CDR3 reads CASSASGHNYGYTF. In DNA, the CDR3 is TGTGCCAGCAGCGCCTCGGGACACAACTATGGCTACACCTTC. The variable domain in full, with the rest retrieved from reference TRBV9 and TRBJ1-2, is DSGVTQTPKHLITATGQRVTLRCSPRSGDLSVYWYQQSLDQGLQFLIQYYNGEERAKGNILERFSAQQFPDLHSELNLSSLELGDSALYFCASSASGHNYGYTFGSGTRLTVV.

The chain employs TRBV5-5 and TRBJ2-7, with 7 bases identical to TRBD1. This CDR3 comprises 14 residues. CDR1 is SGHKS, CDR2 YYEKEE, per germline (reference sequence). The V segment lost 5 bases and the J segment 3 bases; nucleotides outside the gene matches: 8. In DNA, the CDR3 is TGTGCCAGCAGGACCCCGGGACAGTTCTACGAGCAGTACTTC. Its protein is CASRTPGQFYEQYF. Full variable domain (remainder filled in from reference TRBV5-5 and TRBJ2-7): DAGVTQSPTHLIKTRGQQVTLRCSPISGHKSVSWYQQVLGQGPQFIFQYYEKEERGRGNFPDRFSARQFPNYSSELNVNALLLGDSALYLCASRTPGQFYEQYFGPGTRLTVT.

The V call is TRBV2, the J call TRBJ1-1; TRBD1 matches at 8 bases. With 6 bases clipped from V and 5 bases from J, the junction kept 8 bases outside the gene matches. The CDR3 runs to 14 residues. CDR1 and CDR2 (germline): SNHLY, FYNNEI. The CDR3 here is CASRVTGGGTEAFF. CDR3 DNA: TGTGCCAGCAGGGTTACAGGGGGAGGGACTGAAGCTTTCTTT. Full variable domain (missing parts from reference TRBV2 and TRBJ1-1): EPEVTQTPSHQVTQMGQEVILRCVPISNHLYFYWYRQILGQKVEFLVSFYNNEISEKSEIFDDQFSVERPDGSNFTLKIRSTKLEDSAMYFCASRVTGGGTEAFFGQGTRLTVV.

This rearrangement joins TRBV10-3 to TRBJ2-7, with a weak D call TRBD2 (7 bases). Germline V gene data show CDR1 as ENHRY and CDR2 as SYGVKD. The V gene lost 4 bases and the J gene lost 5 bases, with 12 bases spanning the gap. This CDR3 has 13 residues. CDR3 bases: TGTGCCATCAGTGTAGGGGGAGGGGACGAGCAGTACTTC. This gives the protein CAISVGGGDEQYF.

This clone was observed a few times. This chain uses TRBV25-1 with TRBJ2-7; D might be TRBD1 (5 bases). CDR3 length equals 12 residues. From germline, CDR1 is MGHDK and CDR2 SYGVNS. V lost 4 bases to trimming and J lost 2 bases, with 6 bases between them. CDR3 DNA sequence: TGTGCCAGCAGTGGACAGACCTACGAGCAGTACTTC. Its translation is CASSGQTYEQYF.

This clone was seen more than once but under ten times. The CDR3 sequence is CASSLSETQYF. CDR3 sequence (DNA): TGTGCCAGCAGCTTGTCGGAGACCCAGTACTTC. V and J are TRBV7-8 and TRBJ2-5; D call uncertain. Trimming pared 3 bases from V and 5 bases from J, leaving 4 bases between. This CDR3 region has 11 residues. CDR1 SGHVS and CDR2 FQNEAQ come from the germline V gene.

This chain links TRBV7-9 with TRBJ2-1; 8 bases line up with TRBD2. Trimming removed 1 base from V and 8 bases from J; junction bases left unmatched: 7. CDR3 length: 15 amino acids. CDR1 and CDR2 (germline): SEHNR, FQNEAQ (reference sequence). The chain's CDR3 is CASSLVWREADEQFF. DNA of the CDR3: TGTGCCAGCAGCTTAGTATGGCGGGAGGCAGATGAGCAGTTCTTC.